Listed below are T cell receptor beta chains from one sample, sequenced in a study of naive and memory T cell subsets. TCRdb processed the UMI-ligation and nested PCR reads anew with MiXCR; each CDR3 protein has one entry. Of more than 120,000 distinct CDR3 sequences listed, 15% to 25% were seen once; the top ten hold about 0.57%. The sequenced sample consisted of naive CD8+ T cells from blood. The source of these receptors is a human donor in good health. The CDR3 runs from the conserved cysteine through the conserved F or W. D genes are given only for firm matches. Size values are once, few and many counts, or a class for expanded clones, and some rows have none.

D | J | size | V | DNA | CDR3
. | TRBJ2-7 | few | TRBV4-3 | TGCGCCAGCAGCCAAGATCCGGAATACGAGCAGTACTTC | CASSQDPEYEQYF
. | TRBJ2-7 | few | TRBV7-2 | TGTGCCAGCAGCTTAGTCGATTTTTTCTACGAGCAGTACTTC | CASSLVDFFYEQYF
. | TRBJ1-2 | few | TRBV29-1 | TGCAGCGTTGAAACGGGGTTCTATGGCTACACCTTC | CSVETGFYGYTF
TRBD1 | TRBJ2-7 | . | TRBV30 | TGTGCCTGGAGTGAGGGACAGGACTCCTACGAGCAGTACTTC | CAWSEGQDSYEQYF
. | TRBJ2-3 | few | TRBV6-1 | TGTGCCAGCAGTGAACTAGCCACAGATACGCAGTATTTT | CASSELATDTQYF
. | TRBJ2-1 | . | TRBV4-1 | TGCGCCAGCAGCTTGTGGGAGAAAAGCTATGAGCAGTTCTTC | CASSLWEKSYEQFF
. | TRBJ2-1 | . | TRBV11-2 | TGTGCCAGCAGCCAGACAGAGAGCTCCTACAATGAGCAGTTCTTC | CASSQTESSYNEQFF
. | TRBJ1-4 | . | TRBV20-1 | TGCAGTGCTACGGACGCGGCTAATGAAAAACTGTTTTTT | CSATDAANEKLFF
. | TRBJ2-3 | many | TRBV27 | TGTGCCAGCGGGTTGCCGCCGGGGGCTCGCACAGATACGCAGTATTTT | CASGLPPGARTDTQYF
. | TRBJ2-3 | . | TRBV20-1 | TGCAGTGCTAGTAAGCAGGGCCGCACAGATACGCAGTATTTT | CSASKQGRTDTQYF
TRBD2 | TRBJ2-7 | few | TRBV20-1 | TGCAGTGCTAGATTTAGCGGGAGGGCAACAGACTACGAGCAGTACTTC | CSARFSGRATDYEQYF
. | TRBJ2-1 | . | TRBV27 | TGTGCCAGCAGTCGGGTCCCTAGCTCCTACAATGAGCAGTTCTTC | CASSRVPSSYNEQFF
TRBD1 | TRBJ2-5 | . | TRBV6-5 | TGTGCCAGCAGTTACTCGATCCTTTCGCGGACAGGGGGCCGAAGGTACCAAGAGACCCAGTACTTC | CASSYSILSRTGGRRYQETQYF
. | TRBJ1-2 | . | TRBV4-1 | TGCGCCAGCAGCCAAGTCTTTTCGACTGGCTACACCTTC | CASSQVFSTGYTF
. | TRBJ1-2 | . | TRBV6-2/TRBV6-3 | TGTGCCAGCAGCCTATACGGCTATGGCTACACCTTC | CASSLYGYGYTF
TRBD2 | TRBJ2-1 | few | TRBV12-3/TRBV12-4 | TGTGCCAGCACCCTTCACGGGAGGGCCGACAATGAGCAGTTCTTC | CASTLHGRADNEQFF
TRBD2 | TRBJ2-1 | . | TRBV20-1 | TGCAGTGCTAGAGATCGACTAGCGGGGAACTACAATGAGCAGTTCTTC | CSARDRLAGNYNEQFF
. | TRBJ2-7 | . | TRBV12-3/TRBV12-4 | TGTGCCAGCAGTTTACTGGCAGGCTTGCGGGCTAGCTTTGGGGAGCAGTACTTC | CASSLLAGLRASFGEQYF
TRBD1 | TRBJ2-7 | . | TRBV28 | TGTGCCAGCAGGCCGACAGGGGCCAGCTCCTACGAGCAGTACTTC | CASRPTGASSYEQYF
TRBD1 | TRBJ2-7 | few | TRBV2 | TGTGCCAGCCAAGGGCACCGGGCAGGGGGCGACTCCTACGAGCAGTACTTC | CASQGHRAGGDSYEQYF
TRBD2 | TRBJ2-7 | . | TRBV25-1 | TGTGCCAGCAGTGAATCTAGCGGGGGATCCTACGAGCAGTACTTC | CASSESSGGSYEQYF